This T cell receptor (beta chain) is from a study of cytomegalovirus exposure and HLA in healthy donors. The V and J ends lost 4 bases and 4 bases respectively, with 4 bases between them. Germline V gene data show CDR1 as DFQATT and CDR2 as SNEGSKA (reference sequence). This CDR3 region has 10 residues. Study outcomes and limitations: Later on, a genetic analysis was performed. It linked a missense variant in DCLRE1C with V- and J-gene trimming of TCR beta. The study put under 200 TCR beta chains on its list as cytomegalovirus-associated.

With 60 Vbeta and 13 Jbeta primers, the PCR was carried out. The method was immunoSEQ multiplex PCR; TCRdb's version includes in-frame clones alone and lacks a portion of them. The table has about 120,000 clones, roughly 70% seen once. Comments on this clone: What it binds is not known.

The chain carries TRBV20-1 and TRBJ2-5; D unresolved. The TCR originated in a woman in her 40s in good health and CMV-seropositive. The sample consisted of PBMCs. CDR3 bases: TGCAGTGCTATCCTAGAGACCCAGTACTTC. It specifies CSAILETQYF.